The next 13 T cell receptor beta chains were all read from a single sample in a study of blood T cell repertoires in COVID-19. Assay used: immunoSEQ multiplex PCR; TCRdb lists only in-frame clones, some missing. Of 200,000 to 300,000 clones in the sample, 86% were seen once. Sequenced sample: peripheral blood. These TCRs come from a man aged 80 or over with acute or convalescent COVID-19.

The V gene is TRBV29-1, the J gene TRBJ2-3; possible D gene TRBD1, 6 bases. V was shortened by 6 bases and J by 0 bases, with 22 bases between the two germline ends. Germline CDR1 reads SQVTM; CDR2 reads ANQGSEA. This CDR3 spans 17 amino acids. CDR3 nucleotide sequence: TGCAGCGTGGCATCCCCTTTACAGGGTCCTAGCACAGATACGCAGTATTTT. It encodes CSVASPLQGPSTDTQYF.

The table lists this clone with a few counts. The V gene is TRBV19, the J gene TRBJ2-2; 7 positions agree with TRBD2. V was pared by 5 bases and J by 6 bases, with 6 bases of the junction left unmatched. The CDR3 covers 14 residues. The germline V gene has CDR1 LNHDA and CDR2 SQIVND (reference sequence). Here the CDR3 reads CASSWEGNSGELFF. CDR3 DNA sequence: TGTGCCAGTAGTTGGGAGGGTAATTCCGGGGAGCTGTTTTTT.

The chain is built from TRBV11-3 and TRBJ2-2; TRBD2 agrees at 7 bases. Losses at the gene ends were 0 bases for V and 7 bases for J; bases not matched to a gene: 5. The CDR3 spans 15 residues. In germline, CDR1 is SGHNT, CDR2 YENEEA. CDR3 sequence (DNA): TGTGCCAGCAGCTTAGAGGGACTATCGGGCGGGGAGCTGTTTTTT. Encoded protein: CASSLEGLSGGELFF.

This clone appeared a single time. The CDR3 region has the DNA TGTGCCAGCAGCTTAGTCGGCGGGCAGGAGCAGTTCTTC. Translated, it gives CASSLVGGQEQFF. The gene calls are TRBV7-9 and TRBJ2-1, with D possibly being TRBD2 (5 bases). Germline CDR1 is SEHNR and CDR2 is FQNEAQ (reference sequence). Trimming took off 1 base at V and 10 bases at J, with 11 bases between the two ends. CDR3 length equals 13 residues.

This clone has just one count. This chain links TRBV19 with TRBJ1-5; D not resolved. V lost 3 bases and J lost 0, with 9 bases in between. This CDR3 contains 15 residues. CDR1 LNHDA and CDR2 SQIVND come from the germline V gene (reference sequence). CDR3 nucleotides: TGTGCCAGTAGTATCTTCGGAGATAGCAATCAGCCCCAGCATTTT. Translated, it gives CASSIFGDSNQPQHF.

The chain has TRBV28 and TRBJ1-3; D is possibly TRBD1 (5 bases). Germline assignment: CDR1 MDHEN and CDR2 SYDVKM. The V and J ends lost 7 bases and 4 bases respectively, with 14 bases between them. The CDR3 covers 14 residues. DNA for the CDR3: TGTGCCAGCACCCTAGGGACTCCCGGAAACACCATATATTTT. Protein sequence: CASTLGTPGNTIYF.

The V gene is TRBV13, the J gene TRBJ1-4; D is unclear. The V and J ends lost 3 bases and 8 bases respectively, with 10 bases between them. Germline-derived CDR1 and CDR2 are PRHDT and FYEKMQ (reference sequence). The CDR3 runs 13 residues. DNA for the CDR3: TGTGCCAGCAGCTTGTTCCTTGAGGAAAAACTGTTTTTT. Translated, it gives CASSLFLEEKLFF.

The V call is TRBV5-1, the J call TRBJ2-7, with 8 bases aligning to TRBD1. V was clipped by 4 bases and J by 0 bases; unmatched bases: 6. This CDR3 contains 15 residues. Germline V lookup: CDR1 SGHRS, CDR2 YFSETQ. This CDR3 is CASSGGTGLSYEQYF. Here the CDR3 DNA reads TGCGCCAGCAGCGGGGGGACAGGACTCTCCTACGAGCAGTACTTC.

This clone was picked up a small number of times. The V gene is TRBV10-3, the J gene TRBJ1-3; TRBD1 might be the D (5 bases). The CDR3 runs to 13 residues. Trimming shortened V by 11 bases and J by 0 bases, and 11 bases separated the two germline ends. In germline, CDR1 is ENHRY, CDR2 SYGVKD. The DNA of the CDR3 is TGTGCCGGGGGGAATGACTCTGGAAACACCATATATTTT. This gives the protein CAGGNDSGNTIYF.

The rearrangement joins TRBV28 to TRBJ1-4; 12 nucleotides align to TRBD1. Germline CDR1 is MDHEN and CDR2 is SYDVKM. The J segment lost 7 bases and the V segment lost 5 bases, leaving 17 bases of the junction unmatched. The CDR3 runs to 19 residues. Written as DNA, the CDR3 is TGTGCCAGCAGTCCCCTTGGGGTCCCGGGACAGGGGGCAGGTGAAAAACTGTTTTTT. Translated: CASSPLGVPGQGAGEKLFF. Full variable domain (outside the CDR3, taken from reference TRBV28 and TRBJ1-4): DVKVTQSSRYLVKRTGEKVFLECVQDMDHENMFWYRQDPGLGLRLIYFSYDVKMKEKGDIPEGYSVSREKKERFSLILESASTNQTSMYLCASSPLGVPGQGAGEKLFFGSGTQLSVL.

This rearrangement joins TRBV10-1 to TRBJ2-3, with TRBD1 as a possible D gene (5 bases). V was trimmed by 0 bases and J by 1 base, leaving 14 bases between them. The CDR3 extends over 17 amino acids. Germline CDR1 is WNHNN and CDR2 is SYGVQD (reference sequence). This CDR3 is CASSESNGARGTDTQYF. The CDR3 DNA reads as TGCGCCAGCAGTGAGTCGAATGGGGCTCGGGGCACAGATACGCAGTATTTT.

With regard to this clone: In the same sample, other DNA sequences code for this CDR3. V usage is TRBV12-3 or TRBV12-4 and J usage is TRBJ1-1; D is unclear. The CDR3 consists of 13 residues. V shed 3 bases and J shed 1 base, with 6 bases lying between them. CDR3: CASSFSGNTEAFF. In DNA form, the CDR3 reads TGTGCCAGCAGTTTTAGTGGGAACACTGAAGCTTTCTTT.

This clone was detected only once. This rearrangement joins TRBV2 to TRBJ1-3; possible D gene TRBD1, 6 bases. The CDR3 length is 14 residues. The V end was cut by 5 bases, the J end by 2 bases, with 10 bases between. The germline V gene has CDR1 SNHLY and CDR2 FYNNEI. CDR3 sequence: CASSTGRTGNTIYF. The CDR3 bases are TGTGCCAGCAGTACAGGGAGAACTGGAAACACCATATATTTT.